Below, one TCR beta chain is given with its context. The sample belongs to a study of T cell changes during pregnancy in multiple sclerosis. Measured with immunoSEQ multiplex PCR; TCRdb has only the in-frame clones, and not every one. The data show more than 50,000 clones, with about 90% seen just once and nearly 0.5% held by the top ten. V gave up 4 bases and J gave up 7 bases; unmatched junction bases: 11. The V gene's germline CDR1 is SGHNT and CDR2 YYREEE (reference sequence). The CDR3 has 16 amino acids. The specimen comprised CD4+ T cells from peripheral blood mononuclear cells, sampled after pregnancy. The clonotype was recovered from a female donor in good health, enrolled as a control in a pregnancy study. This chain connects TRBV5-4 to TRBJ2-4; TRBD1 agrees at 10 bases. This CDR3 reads CASSQLTGGNLNIQYF. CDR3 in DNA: TGTGCCAGCAGCCAGTTGACAGGGGGCAATTTGAACATTCAGTACTTC.